The next 20 T cell receptor beta chains were all read from a single sample in a study of cytomegalovirus exposure and HLA in healthy donors. 60 Vbeta and 13 Jbeta primers were used in PCR. Libraries were prepared by immunoSEQ multiplex PCR; TCRdb keeps only in-frame clonotypes and omits some of them. The table shows 100,000 to 120,000 clones, with nearly 80% occurring only once. The sample was PBMCs. These receptors all stem from a woman aged 30 to 39 in good health and CMV-seronegative.

This chain joins TRBV14 and TRBJ2-4, with 7 positions matching TRBD1. Germline CDR1 and CDR2: SGHDN and FVKESK. The CDR3 totals 17 residues. V dropped 2 bases and J dropped 4; count of bases not matched to a gene: 11. The CDR3 coding sequence is TGTGCCAGCAGCCAATCCCGGGACAGAACTCCTAAAAACATTCAGTACTTC. This sequence encodes CASSQSRDRTPKNIQYF.

The chain recombines TRBV30 with TRBJ2-1, with 8 nucleotides matching TRBD1. Germline loops: CDR1 GTSNPN, CDR2 SVGIG (reference sequence). CDR3 size: 15 residues. V shed 2 bases and J 6 bases; nucleotides not matched to a gene: 9. The CDR3 bases are TGTGCCTGGAGTTCCGGACAGGGAGTACTCAATGAGCAGTTCTTC. This encodes CAWSSGQGVLNEQFF.

This clone was seen a handful of times. Different DNA sequences within this sample yield the same CDR3. This chain joins TRBV5-1 and TRBJ1-2; unclear D gene. V lost 2 bases and J 2 bases, leaving 7 bases between the germline ends. Germline lookup yields CDR1 SGHRS and CDR2 YFSETQ. CDR3 length: 13 amino acids. The CDR3 region is CASSFGGNYGYTF. The CDR3 DNA is TGCGCCAGCAGCTTTGGCGGCAACTATGGCTACACCTTC.

J is TRBJ2-1 and V is TRBV6-5; 9 nucleotides line up with TRBD2. This CDR3 spans 14 amino acids. Germline assignment: CDR1 MNHEY and CDR2 SVGAGI. V lost 9 bases, J lost 8 bases, and 11 bases stayed unmatched. CDR3 in amino acids: CASHNGLASDEQFF. CDR3 sequence (DNA): TGTGCCAGTCACAATGGACTAGCGTCAGATGAGCAGTTCTTC.

The V gene is TRBV6-6, the J gene TRBJ2-1, with D possibly matching TRBD2 (6 bases). This CDR3 has 13 residues. V was cut by 8 bases and J by 4 bases, with 12 bases left in between. Per germline, CDR1 MNHNY and CDR2 SVGAGI (reference sequence). CDR3 amino acids: CASVASEYNEQFF. Written as DNA, the CDR3 is TGTGCCAGCGTCGCTAGCGAGTACAATGAGCAGTTCTTC.

This chain uses TRBV27 with TRBJ2-7; D uncertain. Trimming removed 3 bases at V and 6 bases at J, with 15 bases between. CDR1 and CDR2 from the germline V gene are MNHEY and SMNVEV (reference sequence). The CDR3 loop spans 14 amino acids. In DNA, the CDR3 is TGTGCCAGCAGTTTTTTTCCCCTCCTAGGCGAGCAGTACTTC. Translated: CASSFFPLLGEQYF.

This chain uses TRBV15 with TRBJ1-5; D possibly corresponds to TRBD1 (6 bases). This CDR3 is built from 15 residues. V shed 4 bases and J shed 0 bases, with 10 bases lying between them. Germline V CDR1 and CDR2: LNHNV, YYDKDF (reference sequence). The CDR3, as DNA: TGTGCCACCAGCACCCACAGGGTTAGCAATCAGCCCCAGCATTTT. Translating gives CATSTHRVSNQPQHF.

The rearrangement uses TRBV11-2 and TRBJ2-7; D remains unclear. Trimming pared 1 base from V and 7 bases from J, leaving 23 bases between. Germline V lookup: CDR1 SGHAT, CDR2 FQNNGV. The CDR3 totals 17 residues. In DNA form, the CDR3 reads TGTGCCAGCAGCTTAGTTCGCCTTCACATTCCCTTACCTGAGCAGTACTTC. Translating gives CASSLVRLHIPLPEQYF.

The CDR3 spells CASSEHEADAYNEQFF. DNA for the CDR3: TGCGCCAGCAGTGAACACGAGGCAGATGCCTACAATGAGCAGTTCTTC. J is TRBJ2-1 and V is TRBV10-1; D unresolved. Germline V gene lookup returns CDR1 WNHNN and CDR2 SYGVQD (reference sequence). CDR3 size: 16 residues. The V gene lost 3 bases and the J gene lost 2 bases, with 14 bases spanning the gap.

The chain is built from TRBV6-5 and TRBJ1-1; perhaps TRBD1 as D (5 bases). The germline V gene encodes CDR1 MNHEY and CDR2 SVGAGI. This CDR3 contains 14 residues. V gave up 4 bases and J gave up 1 base, with 10 bases separating them. This chain's CDR3 is CASSWGQGNTEAFF. In DNA form, the CDR3 reads TGTGCCAGCAGTTGGGGTCAGGGGAACACTGAAGCTTTCTTT.

J is TRBJ2-7 and V is TRBV4-3; D is ambiguous. V dropped 0 bases and J dropped 3 bases, with 15 bases sitting between them. CDR3 size: 16 residues. Germline assignment: CDR1 LGHNA and CDR2 YSLEER. CDR3 region: CASSQDAGILHYEQYF. CDR3 DNA: TGCGCCAGCAGCCAAGATGCAGGAATCCTCCACTACGAGCAGTACTTC.

This chain links TRBV6-4 with TRBJ2-3; 10 nucleotides agree with TRBD2. Germline V gene data show CDR1 as MRHNA and CDR2 as SNTAGT. J lost 2 bases, V lost 5 bases, and 1 base had no gene match. CDR3 size: 14 residues. The CDR3 nucleotides are TGTGCCAGCAGTAGCGGGGGGGACACAGATACGCAGTATTTT. Amino acid sequence: CASSSGGDTDTQYF.

This chain links TRBV6-5 with TRBJ2-7; tentatively, D is TRBD1 (6 bases). Germline lookup yields CDR1 MNHEY and CDR2 SVGAGI. This CDR3 region has 13 residues. V was clipped by 5 bases and J by 7 bases, with 15 bases between them. CDR3 DNA: TGTGCCAGCAGTGAACTTAGGGGGTTGGAGCAGTACTTC. This codes for CASSELRGLEQYF.

The rearrangement links TRBV6-4 to TRBJ1-3, with 9 nucleotides matching TRBD1. This CDR3 comprises 16 residues. The J segment lost 0 bases and the V segment lost 6 bases, leaving 6 bases of the junction unmatched. Germline V gives CDR1 MRHNA, CDR2 SNTAGT. In nucleotides, the CDR3 is TGTGCCAGCAGGGGGACAGGGAATAACTCTGGAAACACCATATATTTT. Its protein is CASRGTGNNSGNTIYF.

CDR3 DNA sequence: TGTGCCAGCAGCTTCGAGAGGGACACTGAAGCTTTCTTT. Its protein is CASSFERDTEAFF. The chain carries TRBV7-3 and TRBJ1-1; D not certain. This CDR3 spans 13 amino acids. V shed 3 bases and J shed 3 bases, with 8 bases lying between them. The germline gives CDR1 SGHTA, CDR2 FQGTGA.

This clone was seen a single time. The V call is TRBV6-5, the J call TRBJ2-7; 11 bases match TRBD1. This CDR3 region has 15 residues. J was trimmed by 5 bases and V by 7 bases; bases with no gene match: 10. Germline lookup yields CDR1 MNHEY and CDR2 SVGAGI. CDR3 sequence reads: CASTKPGTGGDEQYF. CDR3 in DNA: TGTGCCAGCACCAAACCCGGGACAGGGGGAGACGAGCAGTACTTC.

CDR3 in amino acids: CASSPTSGGITDTQYF. The CDR3 DNA reads TGTGCCAGCAGCCCGACTAGCGGGGGAATCACAGATACGCAGTATTTT. The gene calls are TRBV6-4 and TRBJ2-3; TRBD2 matches 12 bases. CDR3 size: 16 residues. With 6 bases clipped from V and 2 bases from J, the junction kept 6 bases outside the gene matches. Germline V gene data show CDR1 as MRHNA and CDR2 as SNTAGT.

This chain links TRBV10-3 with TRBJ2-1; TRBD2 aligns across 9 bases. V gave up 10 bases and J gave up 1 base; unmatched junction bases: 5. The CDR3 totals 14 residues. CDR1 is ENHRY, CDR2 SYGVKD, per germline. The DNA of the CDR3 is TGTGCCACCTTAGCGGGGGAGTCCTACAATGAGCAGTTCTTC. This sequence encodes CATLAGESYNEQFF.

The CDR3 protein is CASSHAGTGGNEQFF. CDR3 nucleotides: TGTGCCAGCAGCCACGCCGGGACAGGGGGCAATGAGCAGTTCTTC. This rearrangement joins TRBV16 to TRBJ2-1; TRBD1 matches at 11 bases. The CDR3 length is 15 residues. The trim removed 3 bases at V and 6 bases at J, leaving 4 bases unmatched. Germline V CDR1 and CDR2: KGHSY, FQNENV.

V is TRBV4-1 and J is TRBJ1-2, with TRBD1 matching 7 bases. The ends lost 0 bases at V and 3 bases at J; junction bases unmatched: 10. Germline V gene lookup returns CDR1 MGHRA and CDR2 YSYEKL. CDR3 length: 17 residues. The CDR3 nucleotides are TGCGCCAGCAGCCAAGATCAGGGGGTGACAGAAGACTATGGCTACACCTTC. This codes for CASSQDQGVTEDYGYTF.